This is a list of T cell receptor beta chains from one sample in a study of CD4+ T cells in melanoma. The table came from immunoSEQ multiplex PCR; TCRdb's copy has only in-frame clones and leaves some out. The repertoire holds some 120,000 clones, approximately 92% seen once, with roughly 3.5% in the top ten. Sample: peripheral blood. These receptors were taken from a human donor with melanoma. CDR3s include the opening cysteine and the closing phenylalanine or tryptophan. Each record gives: clone size, V gene, J gene, D gene, CDR3 protein, CDR3 DNA. The D gene is left open where the match is weak. Some rows have no size entry. The others give once, few or many, or a class for an expanded clone.

clone_size: -
v_call: TRBV9
j_call: TRBJ2-6
d_call: -
cdr3_aa: CASSVISGGSGANVLTF
cdr3_nt: TGTGCCAGCAGCGTAATTAGTGGGGGTTCTGGGGCCAACGTCCTGACTTTC

clone_size: -
v_call: TRBV5-4
j_call: TRBJ1-1
d_call: -
cdr3_aa: CASKLDGNTEAFF
cdr3_nt: TGTGCCAGCAAACTCGACGGAAACACTGAAGCTTTCTTT

clone_size: -
v_call: TRBV7-9
j_call: TRBJ1-4
d_call: -
cdr3_aa: CASTPSPGATNEKLFF
cdr3_nt: TGTGCCAGCACCCCATCCCCAGGGGCAACTAATGAAAAACTGTTTTTT

clone_size: -
v_call: TRBV5-4
j_call: TRBJ2-7
d_call: TRBD2
cdr3_aa: CASSLGLAGGLSYEQYF
cdr3_nt: TGTGCCAGCAGCTTGGGGCTAGCGGGGGGGCTATCCTACGAGCAGTACTTC

clone_size: once
v_call: TRBV21-1
j_call: TRBJ2-7
d_call: -
cdr3_aa: CASSKADVLAGELYEQYF
cdr3_nt: TGTGCCAGCAGCAAAGCGGATGTGCTAGCGGGAGAGCTCTACGAGCAGTACTTC

clone_size: -
v_call: TRBV19
j_call: TRBJ2-6
d_call: -
cdr3_aa: CASTAGREHSGANVLTF
cdr3_nt: TGTGCCAGTACCGCGGGAAGGGAACACTCTGGGGCCAACGTCCTGACTTTC

clone_size: -
v_call: TRBV19
j_call: TRBJ1-6
d_call: -
cdr3_aa: CASSREGNNSPLHF
cdr3_nt: TGTGCCAGTAGTCGCGAGGGCAATAATTCACCCCTCCACTTT

clone_size: -
v_call: TRBV5-1
j_call: TRBJ2-7
d_call: TRBD2
cdr3_aa: CASSIGLAGNYEQYF
cdr3_nt: TGCGCCAGCAGCATAGGACTAGCGGGAAACTACGAGCAGTACTTC

clone_size: -
v_call: TRBV5-1
j_call: TRBJ2-1
d_call: -
cdr3_aa: CASSVLGRQDEQFF
cdr3_nt: TGCGCCAGCAGCGTCCTGGGACGTCAGGATGAGCAGTTCTTC

clone_size: once
v_call: TRBV2
j_call: TRBJ1-5
d_call: -
cdr3_aa: CAVRGGRTQPQHF
cdr3_nt: TGTGCCGTCCGGGGGGGGCGGACTCAGCCCCAGCATTTT

clone_size: once
v_call: TRBV7-2
j_call: TRBJ1-1
d_call: -
cdr3_aa: CASSFSTGTEAFF
cdr3_nt: TGTGCCAGCAGCTTTTCGACAGGCACTGAAGCTTTCTTT

clone_size: -
v_call: TRBV27
j_call: TRBJ2-7
d_call: TRBD1
cdr3_aa: CASTRTGGNEQYF
cdr3_nt: TGTGCCAGCACCCGGACAGGGGGTAACGAGCAGTACTTC

clone_size: -
v_call: TRBV5-1
j_call: TRBJ1-6
d_call: -
cdr3_aa: CASSLSTGSDSPLHF
cdr3_nt: TGCGCCAGCAGCTTGAGTACAGGGTCGGATTCACCCCTCCACTTT

clone_size: -
v_call: TRBV7-3
j_call: TRBJ2-2
d_call: -
cdr3_aa: CASSRGHNTGELFF
cdr3_nt: TGTGCCAGCAGCCGGGGACATAACACCGGGGAGCTGTTTTTT

clone_size: -
v_call: TRBV10-1
j_call: TRBJ2-7
d_call: -
cdr3_aa: CASSNKFYEQYF
cdr3_nt: TGCGCCAGCAGCAATAAGTTCTACGAGCAGTACTTC

clone_size: -
v_call: TRBV11-1
j_call: TRBJ2-3
d_call: -
cdr3_aa: CASSLSGRASTDTQYF
cdr3_nt: TGTGCCAGCAGCTTAAGTGGCAGGGCTAGCACAGATACGCAGTATTTT

clone_size: -
v_call: TRBV10-3
j_call: TRBJ1-1
d_call: TRBD1
cdr3_aa: CAITGQGGTEAFF
cdr3_nt: TGTGCCATCACGGGACAGGGTGGTACTGAAGCTTTCTTT

clone_size: -
v_call: TRBV19
j_call: TRBJ2-7
d_call: TRBD2
cdr3_aa: CASSIASGRYTPYEQYF
cdr3_nt: TGTGCCAGTAGTATCGCTAGCGGGAGGTATACTCCCTACGAGCAGTACTTC

clone_size: -
v_call: TRBV15
j_call: TRBJ2-7
d_call: -
cdr3_aa: CATSRDQVGYEQYF
cdr3_nt: TGTGCCACCAGCAGAGATCAGGTCGGCTACGAGCAGTACTTC

clone_size: -
v_call: TRBV7-6
j_call: TRBJ2-7
d_call: -
cdr3_aa: CASSHASGYEQYF
cdr3_nt: TGTGCCAGCAGCCATGCGTCGGGATACGAGCAGTACTTC

clone_size: -
v_call: TRBV4-3
j_call: TRBJ2-2
d_call: -
cdr3_aa: CASSQPAGELFF
cdr3_nt: TGCGCCAGCAGCCAGCCAGCCGGGGAGCTGTTTTTT

clone_size: once
v_call: TRBV7-9
j_call: TRBJ2-7
d_call: TRBD1
cdr3_aa: CASSFRQGERTGEQYF
cdr3_nt: TGTGCCAGCAGTTTCCGACAGGGGGAGAGGACCGGCGAGCAGTACTTC

clone_size: -
v_call: TRBV4-1
j_call: TRBJ1-2
d_call: -
cdr3_aa: CASSQPQGSANYGYTF
cdr3_nt: TGCGCCAGCAGCCAACCCCAGGGGTCGGCTAACTATGGCTACACCTTC

clone_size: -
v_call: TRBV7-2
j_call: TRBJ2-3
d_call: TRBD2
cdr3_aa: CASSNALAGATQYF
cdr3_nt: TGTGCCAGCAGCAACGCCCTAGCGGGGGCGACGCAGTATTTT

clone_size: -
v_call: TRBV4-1
j_call: TRBJ2-7
d_call: TRBD1
cdr3_aa: CASSQGEARDRVYEQYF
cdr3_nt: TGCGCCAGCAGCCAAGGAGAGGCCCGGGACAGGGTTTACGAGCAGTACTTC

clone_size: -
v_call: TRBV9
j_call: TRBJ2-3
d_call: -
cdr3_aa: CASSVGSMRVGTQYF
cdr3_nt: TGTGCCAGCAGCGTAGGGTCCATGAGGGTAGGTACGCAGTATTTT

clone_size: -
v_call: TRBV6-4
j_call: TRBJ2-3
d_call: TRBD2
cdr3_aa: CATSSGSADTQYF
cdr3_nt: TGTGCCACCAGCAGCGGGAGCGCAGATACGCAGTATTTT

clone_size: -
v_call: TRBV9
j_call: TRBJ2-7
d_call: TRBD1
cdr3_aa: CASSVDGTGGAGEQYF
cdr3_nt: TGTGCCAGCAGCGTAGACGGTACAGGGGGCGCGGGAGAGCAGTACTTC

clone_size: -
v_call: TRBV6-6
j_call: TRBJ1-1
d_call: TRBD1
cdr3_aa: CASTGAEGAANTEAFF
cdr3_nt: TGTGCCAGCACTGGGGCCGAGGGGGCAGCGAACACTGAAGCTTTCTTT

clone_size: -
v_call: TRBV13
j_call: TRBJ2-7
d_call: -
cdr3_aa: CASSPTGRAGEQYF
cdr3_nt: TGTGCCAGCAGCCCTACAGGGAGGGCCGGGGAGCAGTACTTC

clone_size: -
v_call: TRBV28
j_call: TRBJ2-2
d_call: -
cdr3_aa: CASSLVQYSGDTGELFF
cdr3_nt: TGTGCCAGCAGTTTAGTCCAGTACAGCGGCGACACCGGGGAGCTGTTTTTT